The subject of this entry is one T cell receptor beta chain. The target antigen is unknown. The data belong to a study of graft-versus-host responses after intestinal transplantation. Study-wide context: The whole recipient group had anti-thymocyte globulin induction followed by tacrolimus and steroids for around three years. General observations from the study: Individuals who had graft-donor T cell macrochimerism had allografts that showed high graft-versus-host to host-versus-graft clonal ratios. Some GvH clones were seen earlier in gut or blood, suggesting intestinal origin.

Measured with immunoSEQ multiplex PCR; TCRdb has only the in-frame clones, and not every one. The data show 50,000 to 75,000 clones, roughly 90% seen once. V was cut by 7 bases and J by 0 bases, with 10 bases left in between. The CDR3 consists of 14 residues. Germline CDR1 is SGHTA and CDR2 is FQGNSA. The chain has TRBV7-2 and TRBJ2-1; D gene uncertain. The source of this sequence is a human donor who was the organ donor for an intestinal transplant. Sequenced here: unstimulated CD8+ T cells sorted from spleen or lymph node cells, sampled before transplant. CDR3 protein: CASTGWSSYNEQFF. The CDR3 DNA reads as TGTGCCAGCACCGGGTGGAGCTCCTACAATGAGCAGTTCTTC. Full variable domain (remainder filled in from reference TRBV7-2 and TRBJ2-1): GAGVSQSPSNKVTEKGKDVELRCDPISGHTALYWYRQSLGQGLEFLIYFQGNSAPDKSGLPSDRFSAERTGGSVSTLTIQRTQQEDSAVYLCASTGWSSYNEQFFGPGTRLTVL.